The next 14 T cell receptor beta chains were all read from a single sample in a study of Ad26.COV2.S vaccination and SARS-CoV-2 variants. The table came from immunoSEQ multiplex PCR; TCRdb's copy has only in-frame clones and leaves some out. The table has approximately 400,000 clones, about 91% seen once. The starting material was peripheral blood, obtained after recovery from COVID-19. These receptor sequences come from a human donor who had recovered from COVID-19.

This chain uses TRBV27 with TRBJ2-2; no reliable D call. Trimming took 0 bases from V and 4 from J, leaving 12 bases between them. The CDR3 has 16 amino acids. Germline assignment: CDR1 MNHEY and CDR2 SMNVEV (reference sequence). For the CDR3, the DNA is TGTGCCAGCAGTTTATCCGGGCCCCGACCCACCGGGGAGCTGTTTTTT. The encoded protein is CASSLSGPRPTGELFF.

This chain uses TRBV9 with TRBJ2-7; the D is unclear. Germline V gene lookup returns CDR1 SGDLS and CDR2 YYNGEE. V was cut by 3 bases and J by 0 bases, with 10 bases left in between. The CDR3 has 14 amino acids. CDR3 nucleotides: TGTGCCAGCAGCGCCCTTACTACCTCCTACGAGCAGTACTTC. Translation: CASSALTTSYEQYF.

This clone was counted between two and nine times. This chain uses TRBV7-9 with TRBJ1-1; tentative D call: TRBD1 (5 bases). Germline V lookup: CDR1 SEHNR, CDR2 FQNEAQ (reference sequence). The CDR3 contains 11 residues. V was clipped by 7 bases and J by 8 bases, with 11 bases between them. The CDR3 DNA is TGTGCCAGCACCCCCCGGGACGAAGCTTTCTTT. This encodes CASTPRDEAFF.

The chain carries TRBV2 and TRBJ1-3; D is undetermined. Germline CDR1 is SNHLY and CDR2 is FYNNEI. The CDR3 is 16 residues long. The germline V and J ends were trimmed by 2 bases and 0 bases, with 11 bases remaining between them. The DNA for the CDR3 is TGTGCCAGCAGTGAATATGCCTTATCCTCTGGAAACACCATATATTTT. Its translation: CASSEYALSSGNTIYF.

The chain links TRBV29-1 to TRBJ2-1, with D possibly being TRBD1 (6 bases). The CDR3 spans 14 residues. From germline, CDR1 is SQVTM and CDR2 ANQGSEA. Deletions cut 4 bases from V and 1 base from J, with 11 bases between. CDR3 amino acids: CSVGQGTSYNEQFF. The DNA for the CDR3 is TGCAGCGTTGGGCAGGGGACGTCCTACAATGAGCAGTTCTTC.

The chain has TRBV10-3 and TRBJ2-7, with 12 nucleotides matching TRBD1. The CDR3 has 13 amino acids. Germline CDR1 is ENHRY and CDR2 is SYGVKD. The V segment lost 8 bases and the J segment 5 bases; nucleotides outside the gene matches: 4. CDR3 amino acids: CAIGGQGADEQYF. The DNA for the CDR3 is TGTGCCATCGGGGGACAGGGGGCCGACGAGCAGTACTTC.

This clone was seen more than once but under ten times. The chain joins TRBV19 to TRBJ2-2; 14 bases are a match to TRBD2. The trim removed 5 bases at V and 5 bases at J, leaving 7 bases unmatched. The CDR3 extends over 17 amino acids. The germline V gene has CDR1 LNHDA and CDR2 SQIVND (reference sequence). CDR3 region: CASSFRTSGGSTGELFF. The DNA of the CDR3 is TGTGCCAGTAGTTTCCGGACTAGCGGGGGGAGTACCGGGGAGCTGTTTTTT.

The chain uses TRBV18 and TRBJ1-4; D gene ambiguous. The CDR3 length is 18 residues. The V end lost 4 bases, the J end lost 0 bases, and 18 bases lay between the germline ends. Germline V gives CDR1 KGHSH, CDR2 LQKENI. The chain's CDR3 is CASSRSQLGFATNEKLFF. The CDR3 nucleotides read TGTGCCAGCTCACGCTCCCAGTTAGGGTTCGCAACTAATGAAAAACTGTTTTTT.

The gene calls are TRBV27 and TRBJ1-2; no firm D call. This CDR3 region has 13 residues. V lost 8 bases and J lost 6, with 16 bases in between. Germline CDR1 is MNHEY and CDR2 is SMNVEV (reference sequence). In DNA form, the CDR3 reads TGTGCCAGCGGGTACTTTATTTCTCATGGCTACACCTTC. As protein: CASGYFISHGYTF.

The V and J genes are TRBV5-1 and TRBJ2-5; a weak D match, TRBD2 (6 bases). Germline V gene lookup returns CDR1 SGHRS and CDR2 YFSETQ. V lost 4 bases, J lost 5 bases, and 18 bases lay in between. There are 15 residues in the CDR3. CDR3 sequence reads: CASSPSGGRGETQYF. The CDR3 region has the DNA TGCGCCAGCAGCCCCAGTGGCGGCCGGGGGGAGACCCAGTACTTC.

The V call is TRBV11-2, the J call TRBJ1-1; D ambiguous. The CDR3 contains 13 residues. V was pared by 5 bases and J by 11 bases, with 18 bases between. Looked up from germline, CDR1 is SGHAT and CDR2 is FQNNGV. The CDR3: CASSPVAVRGAFF. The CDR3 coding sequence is TGTGCCAGCAGCCCCGTTGCGGTAAGAGGGGCTTTCTTT.

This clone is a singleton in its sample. CDR3 residues: CASSTWTVGEKLFF. CDR3 in DNA: TGTGCCAGCAGCACTTGGACAGTCGGCGAAAAACTGTTTTTT. The rearrangement links TRBV6-2 or TRBV6-3 to TRBJ1-4; possible D gene TRBD1, 6 bases. CDR1 is MNHEY, CDR2 SVGEGT, per germline. The V end lost 6 bases, the J end lost 8 bases, and 16 bases lay between the germline ends. This CDR3 contains 14 residues.

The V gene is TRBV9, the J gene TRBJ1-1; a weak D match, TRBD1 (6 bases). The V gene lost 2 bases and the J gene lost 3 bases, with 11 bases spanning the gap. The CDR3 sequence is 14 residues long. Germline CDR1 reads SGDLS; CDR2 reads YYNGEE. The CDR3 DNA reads TGTGCCAGCAGCGTCTCAGGGGCCGACACTGAAGCTTTCTTT. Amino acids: CASSVSGADTEAFF.

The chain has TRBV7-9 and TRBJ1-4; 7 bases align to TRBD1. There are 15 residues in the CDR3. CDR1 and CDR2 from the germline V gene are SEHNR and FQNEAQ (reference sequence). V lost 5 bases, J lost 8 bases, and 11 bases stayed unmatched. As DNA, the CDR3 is TGTGCCAGCAGCGGAGACAGGGTCCCACGGGAAAAACTGTTTTTT. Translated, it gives CASSGDRVPREKLFF.